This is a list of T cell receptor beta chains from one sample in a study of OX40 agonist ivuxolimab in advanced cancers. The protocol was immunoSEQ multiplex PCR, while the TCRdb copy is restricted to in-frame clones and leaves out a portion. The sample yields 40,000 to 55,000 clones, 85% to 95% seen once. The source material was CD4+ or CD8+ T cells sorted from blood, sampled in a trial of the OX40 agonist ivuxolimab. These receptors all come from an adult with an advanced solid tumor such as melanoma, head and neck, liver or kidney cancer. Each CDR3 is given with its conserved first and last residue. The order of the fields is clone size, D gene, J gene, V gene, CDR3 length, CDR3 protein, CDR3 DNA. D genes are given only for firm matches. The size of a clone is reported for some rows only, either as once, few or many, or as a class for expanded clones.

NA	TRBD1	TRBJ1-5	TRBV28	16	CASSSPGQMSNQPQHF	TGTGCCAGCAGTTCACCGGGACAGATGAGCAATCAGCCCCAGCATTTT
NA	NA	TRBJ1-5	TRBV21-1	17	CASSAWTGIWNNQPQHF	TGTGCCAGCAGCGCATGGACAGGCATCTGGAACAATCAGCCCCAGCATTTT
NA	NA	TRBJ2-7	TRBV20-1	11	CGRLVGYEQYF	TGCGGAAGACTAGTGGGGTACGAGCAGTACTTC
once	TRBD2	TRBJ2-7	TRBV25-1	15	CASSGFGTSSYEQYF	TGTGCCAGCAGCGGTTTCGGGACTAGCTCCTACGAGCAGTACTTC
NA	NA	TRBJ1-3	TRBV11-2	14	CASSQTWEGSAGSF	TGTGCCAGCAGCCAGACCTGGGAGGGGTCCGCAGGATCCTTT
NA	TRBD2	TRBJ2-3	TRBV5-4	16	CASSFTSGSSSDTQYF	TGTGCCAGCAGCTTTACTAGCGGGAGTAGTTCAGATACGCAGTATTTT
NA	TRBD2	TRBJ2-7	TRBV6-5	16	CASSYSWGRVSYEQYF	TGTGCCAGCAGTTACTCTTGGGGGAGGGTCTCCTACGAGCAGTACTTC
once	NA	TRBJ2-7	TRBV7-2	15	CASSFQGFSSYEQYF	TGTGCCAGCAGCTTCCAGGGATTTTCCTCCTACGAGCAGTACTTC
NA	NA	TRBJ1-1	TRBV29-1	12	CSVPIGGTEAFF	TGCAGCGTTCCTATAGGGGGCACTGAAGCTTTCTTT
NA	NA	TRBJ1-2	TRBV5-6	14	CASSLGRRTYGYTF	TGTGCCAGCAGCTTGGGGCGCAGGACCTATGGCTACACCTTC
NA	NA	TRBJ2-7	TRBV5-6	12	CASSYTGYEQYF	TGTGCCAGCAGCTACACAGGCTACGAGCAGTACTTC
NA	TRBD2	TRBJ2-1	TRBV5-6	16	CASSLRLAGHYNEQFF	TGTGCCAGCAGCCTCCGACTAGCGGGGCACTACAATGAGCAGTTCTTC
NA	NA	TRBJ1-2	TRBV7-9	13	CASSPDDFYGYTF	TGTGCCAGCAGCCCCGATGACTTCTATGGCTACACCTTC
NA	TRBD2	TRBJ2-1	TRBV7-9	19	CASSLRGGLAGAFYNEQFF	TGTGCCAGCAGCCTTAGAGGAGGACTAGCGGGGGCATTCTACAATGAGCAGTTCTTC
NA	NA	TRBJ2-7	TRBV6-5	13	CASEGWDSYEQYF	TGTGCCAGCGAAGGTTGGGATTCCTACGAGCAGTACTTC
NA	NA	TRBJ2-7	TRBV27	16	CASSLSVGERTYEQYF	TGTGCCAGCAGTTTATCGGTGGGGGAGCGTACCTACGAGCAGTACTTC
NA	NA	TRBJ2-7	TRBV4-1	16	CASSQDGWDISYEQYF	TGCGCCAGCAGCCAAGATGGATGGGACATTTCCTACGAGCAGTACTTC
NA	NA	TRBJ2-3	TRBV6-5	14	CASSSGPSTDTQYF	TGTGCCAGCAGTTCGGGACCTAGCACAGATACGCAGTATTTT
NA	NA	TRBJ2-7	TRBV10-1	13	CASSEDYPQEQYF	TGCGCCAGCAGTGAGGACTATCCCCAAGAGCAGTACTTC
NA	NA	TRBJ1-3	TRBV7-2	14	CASSLAHIGNTIYF	TGTGCCAGCAGCTTAGCGCACATTGGAAACACCATATATTTT
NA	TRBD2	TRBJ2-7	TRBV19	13	CASSYGLAYEQYF	TGTGCCAGTAGTTATGGACTAGCGTACGAGCAGTACTTC
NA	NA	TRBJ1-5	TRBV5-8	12	CASPDRNQPQHF	TGTGCCAGCCCGGACAGAAATCAGCCCCAGCATTTT